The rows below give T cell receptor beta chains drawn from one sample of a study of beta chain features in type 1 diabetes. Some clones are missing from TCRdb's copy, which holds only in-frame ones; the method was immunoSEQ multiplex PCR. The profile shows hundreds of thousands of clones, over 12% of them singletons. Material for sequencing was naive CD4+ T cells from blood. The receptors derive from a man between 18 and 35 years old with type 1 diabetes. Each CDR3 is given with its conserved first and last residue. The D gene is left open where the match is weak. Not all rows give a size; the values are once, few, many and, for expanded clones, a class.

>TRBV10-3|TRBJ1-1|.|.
CAISDTGHRMNTEAFF
TGTGCCATCAGTGACACGGGACACCGTATGAACACTGAAGCTTTCTTT
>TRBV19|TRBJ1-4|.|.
CASSMDPLEKLFF
TGTGCCAGTAGTATGGACCCGCTCGAAAAACTGTTTTTT
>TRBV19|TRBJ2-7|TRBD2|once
CASSTGTSGSYEQYF
TGTGCCAGTAGTACCGGGACTAGCGGAAGCTACGAGCAGTACTTC
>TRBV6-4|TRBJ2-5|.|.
CATPPAGEETQYF
TGTGCCACCCCACCAGCAGGGGAAGAGACCCAGTACTTC
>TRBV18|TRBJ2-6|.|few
CASSPVVPSGANVLTF
TGTGCCAGCTCACCCGTTGTGCCCTCGGGGGCCAACGTCCTGACTTTC
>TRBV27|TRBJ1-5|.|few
CASAASNQPQHF
TGTGCCTCAGCAGCTAGCAATCAGCCCCAGCATTTT
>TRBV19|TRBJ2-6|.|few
CASRTDGSGANVLTF
TGTGCCAGTAGGACGGACGGTTCTGGGGCCAACGTCCTGACTTTC
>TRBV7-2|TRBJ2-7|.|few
CASSAAYEQYF
TGTGCCAGTTCAGCGGCCTACGAGCAGTACTTC
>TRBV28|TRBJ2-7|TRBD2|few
CASSPGSGGAYEQYF
TGTGCCAGCAGCCCGGGAAGCGGGGGGGCATACGAGCAGTACTTC
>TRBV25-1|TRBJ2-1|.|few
CASSDPGRGDEQFF
TGTGCCAGCAGTGACCCGGGACGAGGCGATGAGCAGTTCTTC
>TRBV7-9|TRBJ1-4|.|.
CASSFRGTNEKLFF
TGTGCCAGCAGCTTTCGAGGTACTAATGAAAAACTGTTTTTT
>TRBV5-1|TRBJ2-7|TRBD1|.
CASQQGGDSIEQYF
TGCGCCAGCCAACAAGGGGGCGACTCCATCGAGCAGTACTTC
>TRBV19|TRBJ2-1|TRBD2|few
CASSILASGSYNEQFF
TGTGCCAGTAGTATATTGGCTAGCGGATCCTACAATGAGCAGTTCTTC
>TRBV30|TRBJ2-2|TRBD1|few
CAWRAQPGQGNTGELFF
TGTGCCTGGAGAGCACAACCGGGACAGGGGAACACCGGGGAGCTGTTTTTT
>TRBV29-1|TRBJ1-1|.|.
CSDGEMNTEAFF
TGCAGCGACGGGGAGATGAACACTGAAGCTTTCTTT
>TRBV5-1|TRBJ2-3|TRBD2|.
CASSDTSGSTDTQYF
TGCGCCAGCAGCGACACTAGCGGTAGCACAGATACGCAGTATTTT
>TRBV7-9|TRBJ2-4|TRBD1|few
CASNSGQPRDIQYF
TGTGCCAGCAACTCGGGACAGCCGAGGGACATTCAGTACTTC
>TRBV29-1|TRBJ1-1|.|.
CSVGEDTEAFF
TGCAGCGTTGGGGAGGACACTGAAGCTTTCTTT
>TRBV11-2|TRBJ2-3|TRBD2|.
CASTRGGSGGRDTQYF
TGTGCCAGCACCAGAGGGGGTAGCGGGGGACGGGATACGCAGTATTTT
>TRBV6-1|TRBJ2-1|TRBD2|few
CASSALAGAYNEQFF
TGTGCCAGCAGTGCACTAGCGGGAGCCTACAATGAGCAGTTCTTC
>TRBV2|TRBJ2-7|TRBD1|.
CASSVSGGGNEQYF
TGTGCCAGCAGCGTATCAGGGGGCGGGAACGAGCAGTACTTC
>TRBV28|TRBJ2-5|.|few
CASSRRETQYF
TGTGCCAGCAGCCGGCGGGAGACCCAGTACTTC
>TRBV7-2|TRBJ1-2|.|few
CASSLGQAGYTF
TGTGCCAGCAGCTTAGGACAGGCTGGCTACACCTTC
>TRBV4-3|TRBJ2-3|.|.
CASSQEGDTQYF
TGCGCCAGCAGCCAAGAGGGAGATACGCAGTATTTT
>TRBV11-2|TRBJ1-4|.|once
CASSTFSRELNEKLFF
TGTGCCAGCAGCACATTCAGCAGGGAACTAAATGAAAAACTGTTTTTT
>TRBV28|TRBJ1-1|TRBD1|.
CASSSWDRTSIKNTEAFF
TGTGCCAGCAGTTCCTGGGACAGGACATCCATTAAGAACACTGAAGCTTTCTTT
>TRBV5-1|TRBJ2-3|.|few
CASSLPSLGTDTQYF
TGCGCCAGCAGCTTGCCCTCCCTGGGGACAGATACGCAGTATTTT
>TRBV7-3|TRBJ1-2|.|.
CASSRRGGYTF
TGTGCCAGCAGCCGCCGAGGTGGCTACACCTTC
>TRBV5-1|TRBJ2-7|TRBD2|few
CASSSTSGTREQYF
TGCGCCAGCAGCTCCACTAGCGGGACTCGCGAGCAGTACTTC
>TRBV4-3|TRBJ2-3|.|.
CASSQELAGTDTQYF
TGCGCCAGCAGCCAAGAACTAGCCGGCACAGATACGCAGTATTTT
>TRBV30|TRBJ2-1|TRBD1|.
CALDRDSYNEQFF
TGTGCCTTGGACAGGGACTCCTACAATGAGCAGTTCTTC
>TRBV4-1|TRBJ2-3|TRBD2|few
CASSLAGVSGDTQYF
TGCGCCAGCAGCCTAGCGGGAGTGTCGGGAGATACGCAGTATTTT
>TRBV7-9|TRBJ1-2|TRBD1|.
CATSPQGSNYGYTF
TGTGCCACGAGCCCACAGGGGTCCAACTATGGCTACACCTTC
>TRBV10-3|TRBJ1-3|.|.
CAISESEGRSGNTIYF
TGTGCCATCAGTGAGTCGGAGGGACGCTCTGGAAACACCATATATTTT
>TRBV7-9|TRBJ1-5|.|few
CASSLVAGGSQPQHF
TGTGCCAGCAGCTTAGTGGCCGGGGGGAGTCAGCCCCAGCATTTT
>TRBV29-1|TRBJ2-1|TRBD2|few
CSVVGRERLGNEQFF
TGCAGCGTTGTGGGGCGGGAGCGCCTTGGCAATGAGCAGTTCTTC